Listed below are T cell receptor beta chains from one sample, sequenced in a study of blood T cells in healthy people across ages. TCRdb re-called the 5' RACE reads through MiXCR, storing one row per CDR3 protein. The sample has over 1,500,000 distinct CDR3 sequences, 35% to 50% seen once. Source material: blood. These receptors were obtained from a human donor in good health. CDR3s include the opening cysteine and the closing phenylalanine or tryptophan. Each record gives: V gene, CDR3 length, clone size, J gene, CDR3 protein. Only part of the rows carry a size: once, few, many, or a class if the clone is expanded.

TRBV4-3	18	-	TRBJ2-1	CASSQDLLGAGSYNEQFF
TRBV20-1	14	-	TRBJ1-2	CSARRDGSNYGYTF
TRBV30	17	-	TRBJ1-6	CAWSVGRVMGNDSPLHF
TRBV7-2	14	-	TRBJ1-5	CASTIGGSNQPQHF
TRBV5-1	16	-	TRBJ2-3	CASSPAGGLTTDTQYF
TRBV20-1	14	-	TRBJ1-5	CSARQFPSNQPQHF
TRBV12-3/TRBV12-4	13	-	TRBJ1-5	CASSDRVVEPQHF
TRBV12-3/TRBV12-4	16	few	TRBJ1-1	CASSQYITGVNTEAFF
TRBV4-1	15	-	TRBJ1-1	CASSQAQARGTEAFF
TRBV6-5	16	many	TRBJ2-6	CASSYSIGTGANVLTF
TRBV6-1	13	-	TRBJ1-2	CASSLPGSRGYTF
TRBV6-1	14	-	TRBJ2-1	CASNEVRPLGEQFF
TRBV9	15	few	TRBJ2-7	CASSVEPADSYEQYF
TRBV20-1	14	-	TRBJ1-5	CSLSGGQSNQPQHF
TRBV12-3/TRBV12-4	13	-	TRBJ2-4	CASMTGTYNEQYF
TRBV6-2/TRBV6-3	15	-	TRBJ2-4	CASSYHTGAGNIQYF
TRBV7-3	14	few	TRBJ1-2	CASSLTRTDYGYTF
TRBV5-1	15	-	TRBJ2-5	CASSLEGTYQETQYF
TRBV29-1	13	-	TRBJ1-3	CSVAWGSGNTIYF
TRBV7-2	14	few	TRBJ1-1	CASSLVTDYTEAFF
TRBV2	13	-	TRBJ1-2	CASSGKGPYGYTF
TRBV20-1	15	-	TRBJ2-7	CSANLLAGTIYERYF